Each of the 21 T cell receptor beta chains below was sequenced from the same sample in a study of blood T cell repertoires in COVID-19. Clones were read by immunoSEQ multiplex PCR, and TCRdb kept only the in-frame ones, dropping some. In the table there are a few hundred thousand clones, 65% to 90% of which are singletons. Sequencing was done on a sample of peripheral blood. The source is a man between 45 and 60 years old with active or convalescent COVID-19.

This chain uses TRBV18 with TRBJ2-7, with 10 bases matching TRBD2. V was pared by 6 bases and J by 0 bases, with 8 bases of the junction left unmatched. Looked up from germline, CDR1 is KGHSH and CDR2 is LQKENI. The CDR3 runs 16 residues. The CDR3 spells CASSRQGLAASYEQYF. CDR3 DNA: TGTGCCAGCTCTCGACAAGGACTAGCGGCCTCCTACGAGCAGTACTTC.

The V gene is TRBV13, the J gene TRBJ1-1; 7 nucleotides align to TRBD1. J gave up 3 bases and V 3 bases, and 4 bases lay outside the gene matches. This CDR3 is 14 amino acids long. Per the germline V gene, CDR1 is PRHDT and CDR2 is FYEKMQ (reference sequence). The CDR3 DNA follows: TGTGCCAGCAGCTTCCGGACAGGCGACACTGAAGCTTTCTTT. Translated: CASSFRTGDTEAFF.

V and J are TRBV18 and TRBJ1-3; 8 nucleotides agree with TRBD1. V was pared by 5 bases and J by 6 bases, with 9 bases of the junction left unmatched. The germline V gene has CDR1 KGHSH and CDR2 LQKENI. This CDR3 has 15 residues. Written as DNA, the CDR3 is TGTGCCAGCTCAAATTCCGGGACAGGAGAAAACACCATATATTTT. Protein: CASSNSGTGENTIYF.

This chain connects TRBV29-1 to TRBJ2-7; TRBD2 matches at 9 bases. Germline assignment: CDR1 SQVTM and CDR2 ANQGSEA. After removal of 3 bases from V and 6 bases from J, the junction contained 12 bases not matched to a gene. The CDR3 sequence is 15 residues long. The CDR3 bases are TGCAGCGTTGATAAGGGAAGCGGGAGGTCTGGCGAGCAGTACTTC. It specifies CSVDKGSGRSGEQYF.

The chain joins TRBV5-1 to TRBJ2-7; a possible D gene is TRBD2 (6 bases). Trimming stripped 5 bases from V and 1 base from J, with 16 bases between. Germline CDR1 SGHRS, CDR2 YFSETQ. The CDR3 covers 15 residues. The CDR3 reads CASSAGSSFSYEQYF. The CDR3 coding sequence is TGCGCCAGCAGTGCCGGGAGTTCTTTTTCCTACGAGCAGTACTTC.

The chain employs TRBV5-1 and TRBJ2-7, with D possibly matching TRBD1 (6 bases). The germline CDR1 and CDR2 sequences are SGHRS and YFSETQ. V gave up 8 bases and J gave up 0 bases, with 15 bases separating them. This CDR3 is 14 amino acids long. The CDR3 DNA is TGCGCCAGTTTCAACCGGGACATCTCCTACGAGCAGTACTTC. As protein: CASFNRDISYEQYF.

This chain joins TRBV6-5 and TRBJ2-7; a weak D match, TRBD2 (6 bases). The V and J ends lost 8 bases and 6 bases respectively, with 11 bases between them. Germline V gene lookup returns CDR1 MNHEY and CDR2 SVGAGI. This CDR3 is built from 11 residues. The chain's CDR3 is CASQGGLEQYF. The CDR3 DNA sequence: TGTGCCAGCCAGGGAGGACTCGAGCAGTACTTC.

V usage is TRBV6-2 or TRBV6-3 and J usage is TRBJ2-4, with unresolved D. Trimming pared 5 bases from V and 10 bases from J, leaving 12 bases between. Germline lookup yields CDR1 MNHEY and CDR2 SVGEGT. CDR3 length: 12 amino acids. CDR3 nucleotides: TGTGCCAGCAGTGCTACGGTCCGTATTCAGTACTTC. Protein product: CASSATVRIQYF.

The chain carries TRBV5-1 and TRBJ1-1; the D is unclear. CDR1 SGHRS and CDR2 YFSETQ come from the germline V gene. This CDR3 region has 14 residues. The germline V and J ends were trimmed by 2 bases and 8 bases, with 16 bases remaining between them. CDR3: CASSFGSGSPEAFF. The CDR3, as DNA: TGCGCCAGCAGCTTTGGGTCGGGGAGTCCGGAAGCTTTCTTT. Complete variable domain (other parts from reference TRBV5-1 and TRBJ1-1): KAGVTQTPRYLIKTRGQQVTLSCSPISGHRSVSWYQQTPGQGLQFLFEYFSETQRNKGNFPGRFSGRQFSNSRSEMNVSTLELGDSALYLCASSFGSGSPEAFFGQGTRLTVV.

The chain is built from TRBV6-5 and TRBJ2-4; a weak D match, TRBD2 (6 bases). This CDR3 is 13 amino acids long. The V end was cut by 6 bases, the J end by 9 bases, with 15 bases between. The V gene's germline CDR1 is MNHEY and CDR2 SVGAGI. The CDR3 spells CASRPRREAIQYF. The CDR3 bases are TGTGCCAGCAGACCACGGAGGGAGGCCATTCAGTACTTC.

The chain is built from TRBV5-4 and TRBJ2-1, with D perhaps matching TRBD1 (5 bases). CDR3 size: 14 residues. CDR1 and CDR2 (germline): SGHNT, YYREEE (reference sequence). V was pared by 4 bases and J by 6 bases, with 14 bases between. For the CDR3, the DNA is TGTGCCAGCAGCATTCACTCAGGGATCAATGAGCAGTTCTTC. It encodes CASSIHSGINEQFF.

The chain recombines TRBV4-2 with TRBJ1-5; D is unresolved. V was shortened by 0 bases and J by 9 bases, with 9 bases between the two germline ends. Germline V gene lookup returns CDR1 LGHNA and CDR2 YNFKEQ. The CDR3 runs 13 residues. The CDR3 reads CASSQDPVRPQHF. CDR3 nucleotide sequence: TGTGCCAGCAGCCAAGATCCTGTGAGGCCCCAGCATTTT.

This chain connects TRBV7-2 to TRBJ1-1; D is possibly TRBD1 (6 bases). Germline CDR1 reads SGHTA; CDR2 reads FQGNSA. Trimming stripped 0 bases from V and 1 base from J, with 9 bases between. The CDR3 contains 15 residues. The CDR3 nucleotides read TGTGCCAGCAGCTTAGCGGGGACATCGAACACTGAAGCTTTCTTT. Its translation is CASSLAGTSNTEAFF.

V and J are TRBV5-4 and TRBJ2-1, with TRBD2 matching over 9 bases. Per germline, CDR1 SGHNT and CDR2 YYREEE (reference sequence). V dropped 2 bases and J dropped 7; count of bases not matched to a gene: 10. This CDR3 is 16 amino acids long. CDR3 nucleotides: TGTGCCAGCAGCTTACTGGCGGGAGGGTTCTTGAATGAGCAGTTCTTC. Protein: CASSLLAGGFLNEQFF.

J is TRBJ2-6 and V is TRBV21-1; the table's D call TRBD2 went unverified against the DNA. TRBV21-1 is tagged as a pseudogene. The CDR3 is made up of 18 amino acids. The CDR3 DNA sequence: TGTGCCAGCAGCTTACTAGACTTCGGTAGCGTCGGGGCCAACGTCCTGACTTTC. Amino acid sequence: CASSLLDFGSVGANVLTF.

This clone was seen a handful of times. CDR3: CASRNRDSSNQPQHF. The CDR3 coding sequence is TGTGCCAGCAGAAACCGGGACAGTAGCAATCAGCCCCAGCATTTT. The V and J genes are TRBV2 and TRBJ1-5; 7 positions match TRBD1. The germline gives CDR1 SNHLY, CDR2 FYNNEI. CDR3 length: 15 amino acids. The trim removed 6 bases at V and 0 bases at J, leaving 5 bases unmatched.

The gene calls are TRBV7-2 and TRBJ2-5; 7 positions agree with TRBD2. The germline V gene encodes CDR1 SGHTA and CDR2 FQGNSA. V lost 1 base to trimming and J lost 5 bases; unmatched junction nucleotides: 7. CDR3 length equals 15 residues. Written as DNA, the CDR3 is TGTGCCAGCAGCTTAGATGGCGGGAGAGGGGAGACCCAGTACTTC. Protein sequence: CASSLDGGRGETQYF. The variable domain in full, with the rest retrieved from reference TRBV7-2 and TRBJ2-5, is GAGVSQSPSNKVTEKGKDVELRCDPISGHTALYWYRQSLGQGLEFLIYFQGNSAPDKSGLPSDRFSAERTGGSVSTLTIQRTQQEDSAVYLCASSLDGGRGETQYFGPGTRLLVL.

This clone is a singleton in its sample. The chain is built from TRBV29-1 and TRBJ2-1; weak D call: TRBD2 (5 bases). CDR1 and CDR2 (germline): SQVTM, ANQGSEA. The CDR3 totals 12 residues. Trimming left V 3 bases short and J 8 bases short, with 11 bases between. CDR3 sequence: CSVERGSDEQFF. CDR3 in DNA: TGCAGCGTTGAGAGAGGGTCCGATGAGCAGTTCTTC.

This chain links TRBV5-1 with TRBJ2-1; tentatively, D is TRBD1 (7 bases). The CDR3 totals 14 residues. The V end was cut by 3 bases, the J end by 9 bases, with 16 bases between. Looked up from germline, CDR1 is SGHRS and CDR2 is YFSETQ. CDR3 region: CASSYDREVGEQFF. Here the CDR3 DNA reads TGCGCCAGCAGCTATGACAGGGAGGTTGGTGAGCAGTTCTTC.

This chain joins TRBV2 and TRBJ1-1, with 8 bases lining up with TRBD1. This CDR3 is 14 amino acids long. Germline-derived CDR1 and CDR2 are SNHLY and FYNNEI. V shed 6 bases, J shed 1 base, and the junction held 4 bases outside the gene matches. In DNA form, the CDR3 reads TGTGCCAGCAGGCAACAGGGGGGGAACACTGAAGCTTTCTTT. This sequence encodes CASRQQGGNTEAFF.

This sequence joins TRBV27 and TRBJ2-1, with TRBD2 matching over 7 bases. V lost 1 base and J lost 2; bases outside the gene matches: 5. The CDR3 consists of 16 residues. Germline CDR1 MNHEY, CDR2 SMNVEV (reference sequence). The CDR3 sequence: CASSLFGGTTYNEQFF. CDR3 bases: TGTGCCAGCAGTTTATTCGGCGGGACTACCTACAATGAGCAGTTCTTC.